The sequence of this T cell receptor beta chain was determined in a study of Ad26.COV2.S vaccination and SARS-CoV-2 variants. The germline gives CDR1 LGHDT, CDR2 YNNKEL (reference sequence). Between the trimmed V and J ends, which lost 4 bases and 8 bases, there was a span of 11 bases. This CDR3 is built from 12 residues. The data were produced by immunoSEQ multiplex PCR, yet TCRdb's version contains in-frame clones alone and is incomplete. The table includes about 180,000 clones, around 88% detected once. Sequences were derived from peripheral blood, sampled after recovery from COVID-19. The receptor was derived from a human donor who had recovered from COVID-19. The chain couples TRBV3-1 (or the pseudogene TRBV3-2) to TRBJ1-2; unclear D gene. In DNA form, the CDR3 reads TGTGCCAGCAGCCCTCTAGGAGAGGGCTACACCTTC. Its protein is CASSPLGEGYTF.